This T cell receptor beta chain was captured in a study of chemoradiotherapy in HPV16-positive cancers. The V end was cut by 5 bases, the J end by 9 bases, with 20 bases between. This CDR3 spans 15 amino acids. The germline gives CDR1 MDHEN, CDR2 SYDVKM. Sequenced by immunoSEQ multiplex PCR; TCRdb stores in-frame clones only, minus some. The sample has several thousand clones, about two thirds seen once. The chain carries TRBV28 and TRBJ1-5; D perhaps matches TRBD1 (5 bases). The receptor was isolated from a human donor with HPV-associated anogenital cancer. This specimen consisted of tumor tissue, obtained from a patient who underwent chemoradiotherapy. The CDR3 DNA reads TGTGCCAGCAGTCCGGGGAGCGGCCATGGGGGGCCCCAGCATTTT. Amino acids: CASSPGSGHGGPQHF.